The 7 T cell receptor beta chains presented below share a single source sample, sequenced in a study of Graves' ophthalmopathy and Graves' hyperthyroidism. Amplification targeted the TCR beta CDR3 regions, with RNA transcripts as the source material. RT-PCR in the first round used HTBI primers; a second-round multiplex PCR followed. TCRdb re-called the multiplex PCR reads with MiXCR, one entry per CDR3 protein. The sample contains more than 300,000 distinct CDR3 sequences, 17% of which appear only once. Material: peripheral blood. All receptors come from an adult woman with stable Graves' hyperthyroidism.

This chain uses TRBV11-2 with TRBJ1-1; TRBD1 is a possible D gene (6 bases). Germline V lookup: CDR1 SGHAT, CDR2 FQNNGV. V was shortened by 3 bases and J by 3 bases, with 23 bases between the two germline ends. This CDR3 region has 18 residues. CDR3 loop: CASSLLKVARGVDTEAFF. The DNA of the CDR3 is TGTGCCAGCAGCTTGCTAAAGGTTGCGAGGGGGGTGGACACTGAAGCTTTCTTT.

At least ten counts were recorded for this clonotype. V gene TRBV9 combines with J gene TRBJ1-3; D is uncertain. Trimming took 0 bases from V and 1 from J, leaving 5 bases between them. Germline-derived CDR1 and CDR2 are SGDLS and YYNGEE. The CDR3 is made up of 14 amino acids. CDR3 protein: CASSVEQSGNTIYF. CDR3 in DNA: TGTGCCAGCAGCGTAGAACAATCTGGAAACACCATATATTTT. Variable domain in full (rest from reference TRBV9 and TRBJ1-3): DSGVTQTPKHLITATGQRVTLRCSPRSGDLSVYWYQQSLDQGLQFLIQYYNGEERAKGNILERFSAQQFPDLHSELNLSSLELGDSALYFCASSVEQSGNTIYFGEGSWLTVV.

This clonotype came up a few times. The chain uses TRBV14 and TRBJ1-1; D is unclear. Trimming shortened V by 1 base and J by 5 bases, and 8 bases separated the two germline ends. The CDR3 is 13 residues long. Germline V lookup: CDR1 SGHDN, CDR2 FVKESK. CDR3 nucleotides: TGTGCCAGCAGCCAAGTGGGTTTAACTGAAGCTTTCTTT. Translating it yields CASSQVGLTEAFF.

Many counts were recorded for this clonotype. The gene calls are TRBV2 and TRBJ2-2; 12 bases map to TRBD2. J gave up 8 bases and V 6 bases, and 10 bases lay outside the gene matches. The CDR3 covers 16 residues. Germline V lookup: CDR1 SNHLY, CDR2 FYNNEI. The CDR3 DNA follows: TGTGCCAGCAGCCTAGCGGGAGGGAGGGCCGCGGGGGAGCTGTTTTTT. Amino acids: CASSLAGGRAAGELFF. The complete variable domain, with remaining parts taken from reference TRBV2 and TRBJ2-2, reads EPEVTQTPSHQVTQMGQEVILRCVPISNHLYFYWYRQILGQKVEFLVSFYNNEISEKSEIFDDQFSVERPDGSNFTLKIRSTKLEDSAMYFCASSLAGGRAAGELFFGEGSRLTVL.

This clonotype showed up just a few times. The V call is TRBV13, the J call TRBJ2-2; D remains ambiguous. V was cut by 7 bases and J by 4 bases, with 10 bases left in between. The CDR3 spans 13 residues. Germline V gene lookup returns CDR1 PRHDT and CDR2 FYEKMQ (reference sequence). The chain's CDR3 is CASKGRGTGELFF. For the CDR3, the DNA is TGTGCCAGCAAGGGAAGAGGCACCGGGGAGCTGTTTTTT. The variable domain in full, with the rest retrieved from reference TRBV13 and TRBJ2-2, is AAGVIQSPRHLIKEKRETATLKCYPIPRHDTVYWYQQGPGQDPQFLISFYEKMQSDKGSIPDRFSAQQFSDYHSELNMSSLELGDSALYFCASKGRGTGELFFGEGSRLTVL.

This clonotype came up many times. The chain employs TRBV6-5 and TRBJ1-5; no firm D call. Trimming removed 0 bases at V and 5 bases at J, with 5 bases between. The CDR3 totals 13 residues. The germline V gene encodes CDR1 MNHEY and CDR2 SVGAGI. In DNA, the CDR3 is TGTGCCAGCAGTTACTCACCGGATCAGCCCCAGCATTTT. This translates into CASSYSPDQPQHF.

This clonotype has a count of ten or more. This CDR3 is missing its conserved last phenylalanine or tryptophan, likely due to a read error. The rearrangement links TRBV15 to TRBJ1-2; the D gene is possibly TRBD1 (5 bases). V was shortened by 0 bases and J by 2 bases, with 7 bases between the two germline ends. Germline V gives CDR1 LNHNV, CDR2 YYDKDF (reference sequence). The CDR3 has 14 amino acids. The CDR3 DNA is TGTGCCACCAGCAGAGATCGACAGAACTATGGCTACACCCTC. Its protein product is CATSRDRQNYGYTL.